This passage covers 32 T cell receptor beta chains from one sample sequenced in a study of response to subunit inactivated influenza vaccine. TCRdb re-derived calls from the RT-PCR reads in MiXCR, one entry per CDR3 protein. Altogether 650,000 to 800,000 distinct CDR3 sequences are present, around 13% being singletons, with the ten largest covering 6.5% to 8.5%. Specimen: PBMCs from blood, collected approximately 15 days before vaccination. These receptors were obtained from a man aged 50 to 59 who received an inactivated influenza vaccine.

This clonotype was detected ten times or more. The chain couples TRBV18 to TRBJ2-1; 11 nucleotides match TRBD2. Germline V CDR1 and CDR2: KGHSH, LQKENI. The CDR3 covers 16 residues. Trimming took 3 bases from V and 2 from J; bases not matched to a gene: 3. The CDR3 loop reads CASSPGTSGAYNEQFF. In DNA, the CDR3 is TGTGCCAGCTCACCTGGGACTAGCGGCGCCTACAATGAGCAGTTCTTC.

With respect to this clonotype: The junction departs from the called germline gene at one end, perhaps through a read error. V gene TRBV5-1 combines with J gene TRBJ2-1; 7 bases match TRBD1. The CDR3 extends over 15 amino acids. The germline CDR1 and CDR2 sequences are SGHRS and YFSETQ. The CDR3 reads CASSTETGNYKEQFF. CDR3 bases: TGCGCCAGCAGCACCGAGACAGGGAATTACAAGGAGCAGTTCTTC.

This chain links TRBV3-1 with TRBJ2-2; the match to TRBD2 covers 14 bases. J was trimmed by 0 bases and V by 11 bases; bases with no gene match: 11. Germline V lookup: CDR1 LGHDT, CDR2 YNNKEL (reference sequence). There are 18 residues in the CDR3. CDR3 nucleotides: TGTGCCTTCAGCCTTTGGACTAGCGGGAGGCCGAACACCGGGGAGCTGTTTTTT. This codes for CAFSLWTSGRPNTGELFF.

This clonotype was detected a few times. The chain links TRBV5-6 to TRBJ1-1; D gene ambiguous. The germline V gene encodes CDR1 SGHDT and CDR2 YYEEEE. With 3 bases removed from V and 7 bases from J, the gap between germline ends came to 7 bases. This CDR3 has 11 residues. The CDR3 region has the DNA TGTGCCAGCAGCTCCAACTATGAAGCTTTCTTT. Translated: CASSSNYEAFF.

This clonotype has just a few counts. The chain is built from TRBV12-3 or TRBV12-4 and TRBJ1-5; D may be TRBD1 (6 bases). This CDR3 comprises 15 residues. V lost 3 bases to trimming and J lost 6 bases, with 15 bases between them. The CDR3 here is CASSFDQVGGQPQHF. The CDR3 DNA reads as TGTGCCAGCAGTTTTGACCAGGTAGGGGGTCAGCCCCAGCATTTT.

The chain has TRBV6-5 and TRBJ2-7; the D gene is possibly TRBD2 (6 bases). The V gene lost 2 bases and the J gene lost 3 bases, with 8 bases spanning the gap. CDR1 and CDR2 from the germline V gene are MNHEY and SVGAGI. The CDR3 is 13 amino acids. The CDR3 DNA is TGTGCCAGCAGTTACGGACTACACTACGAGCAGTACTTC. It yields the protein CASSYGLHYEQYF.

This clonotype was detected only a few times. This chain connects TRBV5-1 to TRBJ2-3; TRBD2 matches 9 bases. Germline values: CDR1 SGHRS, CDR2 YFSETQ. V dropped 3 bases and J dropped 7; count of bases not matched to a gene: 18. This CDR3 contains 18 residues. The CDR3, as DNA: TGCGCCAGCAGCTCCCCCCTTGGGTCAAGCGGGGGGAGGAATACGCAGTATTTT. Its protein product is CASSSPLGSSGGRNTQYF. The full variable domain, in which reference TRBV5-1 and TRBJ2-3 provide the parts outside the CDR3, is KAGVTQTPRYLIKTRGQQVTLSCSPISGHRSVSWYQQTPGQGLQFLFEYFSETQRNKGNFPGRFSGRQFSNSRSEMNVSTLELGDSALYLCASSSPLGSSGGRNTQYFGPGTRLTVL.

The chain combines TRBV2 with TRBJ2-1; the match to TRBD1 covers 9 bases. The CDR3 totals 16 residues. CDR1 SNHLY and CDR2 FYNNEI come from the germline V gene. The junction had 16 bases not matched to a gene; V was cut back by 6 bases and J by 10 bases. The CDR3 spells CASSGRRDRVSLEQFF. Here the CDR3 DNA reads TGTGCCAGCAGCGGGAGGCGGGACAGGGTTTCTCTCGAGCAGTTCTTC.

CDR3 coding DNA: TGTGCCAGCAGCCGTAGCGGCACAGATACGCAGTATTTT. It specifies CASSRSGTDTQYF. This chain joins TRBV7-9 and TRBJ2-3, with a possible D match to TRBD2 (5 bases). The germline CDR1 and CDR2 sequences are SEHNR and FQNEAQ (reference sequence). The CDR3 sequence is 13 residues long. V was trimmed by 5 bases and J by 1 base, leaving 7 bases between them. The entire variable domain, with the rest obtained from reference TRBV7-9 and TRBJ2-3, is as follows: DTGVSQNPRHKITKRGQNVTFRCDPISEHNRLYWYRQTLGQGPEFLTYFQNEAQLEKSRLLSDRFSAERPKGSFSTLEIQRTEQGDSAMYLCASSRSGTDTQYFGPGTRLTVL.

For this clonotype: A read error is possible here, since a much larger clone lies one base away. The chain combines TRBV12-3 or TRBV12-4 with TRBJ2-4; either TRBD1 or TRBD2 may supply D (5 bases each). This CDR3 has 17 amino acids. CDR3 loop: CASSLGGTVLAKNVQYF. The CDR3 coding sequence is TGTGCCAGCAGTTTAGGGGGGACGGTCCTAGCCAAAAACGTTCAGTACTTC.

This clonotype was observed many times. The chain links TRBV5-4 to TRBJ1-4; D is perhaps TRBD1 (5 bases). Trimming cost V 0 bases and J 8 bases, with 8 bases left between them. Germline V CDR1 and CDR2: SGHNT, YYREEE (reference sequence). The CDR3 contains 13 residues. CDR3 sequence (DNA): TGTGCCAGCAGCTTGGATGAGGGGGAAAAACTGTTTTTT. It yields the protein CASSLDEGEKLFF.

This clonotype was counted many times. This rearrangement joins TRBV2 to TRBJ2-1; D is possibly TRBD1 (5 bases). Per the germline V gene, CDR1 is SNHLY and CDR2 is FYNNEI. This CDR3 region has 15 residues. V was shortened by 2 bases and J by 9 bases, with 17 bases between the two germline ends. For the CDR3, the DNA is TGTGCCAGCAGTGAACTATCAGGGTATGGTATTGAGCAGTTCTTC. Protein sequence: CASSELSGYGIEQFF.

This clonotype was seen a handful of times. The chain carries TRBV5-1 and TRBJ2-3; TRBD1 aligns across 7 bases. V shed 4 bases, J shed 4 bases, and the junction held 9 bases outside the gene matches. Germline V lookup: CDR1 SGHRS, CDR2 YFSETQ. The CDR3 sequence is 15 residues long. CDR3 region: CASSRIDRDADTQYF. Here the CDR3 DNA reads TGCGCCAGCAGCCGCATCGACAGGGACGCAGATACGCAGTATTTT.

This clonotype was counted between two and nine times. The chain uses TRBV12-3 or TRBV12-4 and TRBJ2-3; D not certain. The V and J ends lost 3 bases and 2 bases respectively, with 12 bases between them. CDR3 length equals 15 residues. CDR3 amino acids: CASSLGNQNTDTQYF. In DNA form, the CDR3 reads TGTGCCAGCAGTTTGGGCAACCAAAACACAGATACGCAGTATTTT.

Many counts were recorded for this clonotype. The chain links TRBV4-1 to TRBJ1-2; D is unclear. The CDR3 length is 12 residues. V dropped 4 bases and J dropped 7 bases, with 10 bases sitting between them. Germline lookup yields CDR1 MGHRA and CDR2 YSYEKL. CDR3 amino acids: CASSPSMGGYTF. CDR3 nucleotides: TGCGCCAGCAGCCCGTCCATGGGTGGCTACACCTTC.

There are a few counts of this clonotype. The chain uses TRBV19 and TRBJ2-5; 8 bases align to TRBD1. Germline CDR1 and CDR2: LNHDA and SQIVND (reference sequence). The CDR3 extends over 15 amino acids. V was pared by 7 bases and J by 2 bases, with 9 bases of the junction left unmatched. The CDR3, as DNA: TGTGCCAGTAACCCAGGACAGGGCAGACAAGAGACCCAGTACTTC. Amino acids: CASNPGQGRQETQYF. Looking up the rest from reference TRBV19 and TRBJ2-5 gives the full variable domain: DGGITQSPKYLFRKEGQNVTLSCEQNLNHDAMYWYRQDPGQGLRLIYYSQIVNDFQKGDIAEGYSVSREKKESFPLTVTSAQKNPTAFYLCASNPGQGRQETQYFGPGTRLLVL.

The table lists this clonotype with many counts. The chain combines TRBV5-6 with TRBJ2-7, with 9 bases fitting TRBD1. CDR3 length equals 15 residues. V was pared by 3 bases and J by 5 bases, with 9 bases of the junction left unmatched. Germline V gene data show CDR1 as SGHDT and CDR2 as YYEEEE. The CDR3 region has the DNA TGTGCCAGCAGCTCCTGGGGGACAGGGTTCAACGAGCAGTACTTC. Its protein is CASSSWGTGFNEQYF.

The chain is built from TRBV25-1 and TRBJ2-7; 7 nucleotides align to TRBD2. Per germline, CDR1 MGHDK and CDR2 SYGVNS. This CDR3 region has 16 residues. Trimming took 1 base from V and 1 from J; bases not matched to a gene: 7. CDR3 loop: CASSELGRAGSYEQYF. The DNA for the CDR3 is TGTGCCAGCAGTGAATTAGGGAGGGCGGGTTCCTACGAGCAGTACTTC.

The gene calls are TRBV5-1 and TRBJ2-2, with 9 positions matching TRBD1. Germline V gene sequence: CDR1 SGHRS, CDR2 YFSETQ. Losses at the gene ends were 4 bases for V and 7 bases for J; bases not matched to a gene: 8. CDR3 length: 15 residues. The CDR3 spells CASSVKQGAVGELFF. In nucleotides, the CDR3 is TGCGCCAGCAGCGTGAAACAGGGGGCAGTCGGGGAGCTGTTTTTT.

This clonotype has just a few counts. CDR3 protein: CASSSGSFGGPQHF. The CDR3 DNA reads TGCGCCAGCAGCAGCGGGAGCTTCGGGGGGCCCCAGCATTTT. The chain employs TRBV5-1 and TRBJ1-5; D possibly corresponds to TRBD1 (5 bases). The CDR3 runs 14 residues. The V end lost 4 bases, the J end lost 9 bases, and 17 bases lay between the germline ends. Germline V gives CDR1 SGHRS, CDR2 YFSETQ.

This clonotype was counted only a few times. The chain employs TRBV6-2 or TRBV6-3 and TRBJ2-5; tentatively, D is TRBD1 (5 bases). Germline V gives CDR1 MNHEY, CDR2 SVGEGT. The CDR3 sequence is 13 residues long. V lost 1 base, J lost 6 bases, and 9 bases lay in between. This CDR3 reads CASSYFGQKTQYF. CDR3 in DNA: TGTGCCAGCAGTTACTTTGGACAAAAGACCCAGTACTTC.

This clonotype has just a few counts. The chain links TRBV7-8 to TRBJ2-1, with TRBD1 matching over 7 bases. There are 16 residues in the CDR3. CDR1 SGHVS and CDR2 FQNEAQ come from the germline V gene. The J segment lost 7 bases and the V segment lost 5 bases, leaving 14 bases of the junction unmatched. The CDR3 DNA reads as TGTGCCAGCAGCCCAAGACAGGGCCGACCCAAGAATGAGCAGTTCTTC. Amino acids: CASSPRQGRPKNEQFF.

This clonotype turned up a few times. This chain's CDR3 is CASRQGTSGTDTQYF. The DNA of the CDR3 is TGTGCCAGCAGACAGGGGACTAGCGGCACAGATACGCAGTATTTT. This sequence joins TRBV6-1 and TRBJ2-3, with 10 bases identical to TRBD2. The length of the CDR3 is 15 residues. Per the germline V gene, CDR1 is MNHNS and CDR2 is SASEGT. The V and J ends lost 6 bases and 1 base, in that order; junction bases with no gene match: 4.

V and J are TRBV5-1 and TRBJ1-1, with D possibly TRBD1 on 6 matching bases. Germline V CDR1 and CDR2: SGHRS, YFSETQ. This CDR3 has 12 residues. Deletions cut 4 bases from V and 7 bases from J, with 11 bases between. CDR3 loop: CASSGEGVEAFF. The CDR3 coding sequence is TGCGCCAGCAGCGGGGAGGGGGTTGAAGCTTTCTTT.

This clonotype was recorded a few times. The chain combines TRBV7-9 with TRBJ2-3; D is ambiguous. The CDR3 extends over 13 amino acids. In germline, CDR1 is SEHNR, CDR2 FQNEAQ (reference sequence). V lost 1 base and J 6 bases, leaving 8 bases between the germline ends. In nucleotides, the CDR3 is TGTGCCAGCAGCTTAGTTCAGCAGGATACGCAGTATTTT. It yields the protein CASSLVQQDTQYF. Supplemented by reference TRBV7-9 and TRBJ2-3, the full variable domain reads DTGVSQNPRHKITKRGQNVTFRCDPISEHNRLYWYRQTLGQGPEFLTYFQNEAQLEKSRLLSDRFSAERPKGSFSTLEIQRTEQGDSAMYLCASSLVQQDTQYFGPGTRLTVL.

This clonotype was picked up a small number of times. The chain combines TRBV11-2 with TRBJ2-7, with TRBD1 matching 9 bases. V trimming: 1 base; J trimming: 4 bases; junction bases outside the gene matches: 5. This CDR3 spans 15 amino acids. Germline loops: CDR1 SGHAT, CDR2 FQNNGV. Here the CDR3 DNA reads TGTGCCAGCAGCTTAGTTGGGACAGGGATTTACGAGCAGTACTTC. Residues: CASSLVGTGIYEQYF. Full variable domain (remainder filled in from reference TRBV11-2 and TRBJ2-7): EAGVAQSPRYKIIEKRQSVAFWCNPISGHATLYWYQQILGQGPKLLIQFQNNGVVDDSQLPKDRFSAERLKGVDSTLKIQPAKLEDSAVYLCASSLVGTGIYEQYFGPGTRLTVT.

This clonotype was found a few times. The chain is built from TRBV7-9 and TRBJ2-5; D not resolved. This CDR3 region has 13 residues. V lost 3 bases and J lost 0, with 5 bases in between. CDR1 SEHNR and CDR2 FQNEAQ come from the germline V gene (reference sequence). Written as DNA, the CDR3 is TGTGCCAGCAGCTTTCCGTACCAAGAGACCCAGTACTTC. Translation: CASSFPYQETQYF.

The rearrangement joins TRBV7-2 to TRBJ2-7, with 10 bases matching TRBD1. Germline V gene sequence: CDR1 SGHTA, CDR2 FQGNSA. The CDR3 runs to 17 residues. V lost 8 bases, J lost 1 base, and 14 bases stayed unmatched. The CDR3 bases are TGTGCCAGCCTACCCGCCGGGACAGGGGTTCGTTCCTACGAGCAGTACTTC. As protein: CASLPAGTGVRSYEQYF.

Only a few counts were recorded for this clonotype. A junction end diverges from the germline sequence, so it may reflect a read error. The chain links TRBV19 to TRBJ2-7, with 9 bases lining up with TRBD1. Looked up from germline, CDR1 is LNHDA and CDR2 is SQIVND (reference sequence). The CDR3 consists of 15 residues. The DNA of the CDR3 is TGTGCCAGTAGGGCCGGGACAGGGCCTTCCTACGAGCAGTATTTC. Amino acid sequence: CASRAGTGPSYEQYF. The variable domain in full, with the rest retrieved from reference TRBV19 and TRBJ2-7, is DGGITQSPKYLFRKEGQNVTLSCEQNLNHDAMYWYRQDPGQGLRLIYYSQIVNDFQKGDIAEGYSVSREKKESFPLTVTSAQKNPTAFYLCASRAGTGPSYEQYFGPGTRLTVT.

This clonotype has only a few counts. This chain connects TRBV29-1 to TRBJ1-2; TRBD1 agrees at 7 bases. Looked up from germline, CDR1 is SQVTM and CDR2 is ANQGSEA. V shed 3 bases, J shed 5 bases, and the junction held 6 bases outside the gene matches. The CDR3 is 13 residues long. CDR3 in amino acids: CSVDDRETYGYTF. The CDR3 DNA sequence: TGCAGCGTTGACGACAGGGAGACGTATGGCTACACCTTC.

This sequence joins TRBV20-1 and TRBJ2-7; D is possibly TRBD1 (6 bases). Germline assignment: CDR1 DFQATT and CDR2 SNEGSKA (reference sequence). Trimming left V 3 bases short and J 5 bases short, with 17 bases between. The CDR3 length is 14 residues. The CDR3 sequence: CSASTLTGLDEQYF. For the CDR3, the DNA is TGCAGTGCTAGTACCCTTACAGGGTTGGACGAGCAGTACTTC.

The J gene is TRBJ2-1, the V gene TRBV5-1; 9 bases agree with TRBD2. Germline V gene lookup returns CDR1 SGHRS and CDR2 YFSETQ. This CDR3 is 19 amino acids long. The J segment lost 4 bases and the V segment lost 0 bases, leaving 14 bases of the junction unmatched. The CDR3 loop is CASSLGLKGSGGLYNEQFF. The CDR3 bases are TGCGCCAGCAGCTTGGGGCTGAAGGGTAGCGGGGGCCTTTACAATGAGCAGTTCTTC.